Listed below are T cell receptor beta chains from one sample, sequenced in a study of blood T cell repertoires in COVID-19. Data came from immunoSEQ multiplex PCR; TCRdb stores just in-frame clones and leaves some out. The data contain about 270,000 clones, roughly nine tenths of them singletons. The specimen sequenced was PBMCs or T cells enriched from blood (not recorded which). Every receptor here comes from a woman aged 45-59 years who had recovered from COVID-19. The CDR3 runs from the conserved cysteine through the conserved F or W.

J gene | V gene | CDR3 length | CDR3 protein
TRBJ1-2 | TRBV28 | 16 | CASSLPTGTGNYGYTF
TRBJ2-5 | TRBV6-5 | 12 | CASQGTGETQYF
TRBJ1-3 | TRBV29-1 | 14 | CSVRGGASGNTIYF
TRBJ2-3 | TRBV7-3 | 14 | CASSMGGGEDTQYF
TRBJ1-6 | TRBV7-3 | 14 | CASSRDRGTSPLHF
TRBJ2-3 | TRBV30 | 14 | CAWSRGRSTDTQYF
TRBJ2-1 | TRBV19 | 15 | CASSIRSGRFNEQFF
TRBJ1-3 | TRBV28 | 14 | CASSYGQPGNTIYF
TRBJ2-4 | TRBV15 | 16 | CATSRDLTGAKNIQYF
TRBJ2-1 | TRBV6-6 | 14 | CASSPLGSYNEQFF
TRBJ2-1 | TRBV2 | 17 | CASRGSPLAGGPDEQFF
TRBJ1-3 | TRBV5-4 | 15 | CASSLDSFSGNTIYF
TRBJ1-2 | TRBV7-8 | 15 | CASRQGAGSSYGYTF
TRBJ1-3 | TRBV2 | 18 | CASSEALGDRGSVNTIYF
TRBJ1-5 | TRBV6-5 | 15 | CASSGEIYSNQPQHF
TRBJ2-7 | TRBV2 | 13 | CASSEGLTYEQYF
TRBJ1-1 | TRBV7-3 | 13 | CASSSLGPAEAFF
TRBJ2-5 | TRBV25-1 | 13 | CASTRASQETQYF
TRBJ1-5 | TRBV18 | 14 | CASSRQGGDQPQHF
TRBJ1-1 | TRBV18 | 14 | CASSELGGDTEAFF
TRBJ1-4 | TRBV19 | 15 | CASSIPTGVNEKLFF
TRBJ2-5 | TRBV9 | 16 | CASSRPGSGSGETQYF
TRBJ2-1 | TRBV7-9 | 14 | CASSLGLAPNEQFF
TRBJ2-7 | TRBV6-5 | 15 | CASSYYTGRTYEQYF
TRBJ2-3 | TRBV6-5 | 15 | CASSLGTRNTDTQYF
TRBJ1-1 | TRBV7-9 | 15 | CASSLRQGMNTEAFF
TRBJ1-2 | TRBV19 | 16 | CASKGIDRGSNYGYTF
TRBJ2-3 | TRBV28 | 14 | CASTGAGRTDTQYF
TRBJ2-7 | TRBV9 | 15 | CASSVATGYSYEQYF
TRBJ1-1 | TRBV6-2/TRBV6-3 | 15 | CASSPHSGQRSEAFF
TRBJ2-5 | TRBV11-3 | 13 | CASSLGGGATQYF
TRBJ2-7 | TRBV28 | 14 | CASSKLHRADEQYF
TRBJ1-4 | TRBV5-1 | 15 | CASNPGGAVNEKLFF
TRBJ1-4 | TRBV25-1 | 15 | CASSQVGQGNEKLFF
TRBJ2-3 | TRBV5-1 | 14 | CASSLAGQPDTQYF
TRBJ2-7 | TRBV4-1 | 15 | CASSQDGTGWYEQYF
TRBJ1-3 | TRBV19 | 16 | CASSPRQASSGNTIYF
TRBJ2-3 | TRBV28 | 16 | CASSPTAGPSTDTQYF